These T cell receptor beta chains were read from a single sample in a study of response to subunit inactivated influenza vaccine. From the RT-PCR reads, TCRdb called clonotypes with MiXCR, one entry per CDR3 protein. The sample comprises over 150,000 distinct CDR3 sequences, 11% of which are singletons, and around 12% rests with the top ten. Specimen: non-naive T cells sorted from PBMCs, collected about 40 days after vaccination. These receptors all come from a man aged 50-60 years who received an inactivated influenza vaccine. CDR3s include the opening cysteine and the closing phenylalanine or tryptophan. D genes are given only for firm matches.

TRBV20-1,TRBJ2-3,TRBD2,CSARDYRTSGRADTQYF
TRBV10-3,TRBJ2-3,TRBD1,CAISLTGDWTDTQYF
TRBV4-1,TRBJ2-5,-,CASSQRVGAQETQYF
TRBV5-1,TRBJ2-7,TRBD1,CASSLASPTGGPYEQYF
TRBV25-1,TRBJ2-3,TRBD2,CASSFSGGGADTQYF
TRBV6-2/TRBV6-3,TRBJ2-7,-,CASSYAGLTSYEQYF
TRBV4-3,TRBJ2-1,TRBD2,CASSQEPVTSGNNEQFF
TRBV27,TRBJ1-6,-,CASSLDQGNSPLHF
TRBV6-1,TRBJ2-1,TRBD1,CASGGQGIGEQFF
TRBV25-1,TRBJ2-7,-,CASSRGSNYEQYF
TRBV6-5,TRBJ2-3,-,CASSYSLRADRTDTQYF
TRBV14,TRBJ1-4,-,CASSQVANEKLFF
TRBV20-1,TRBJ2-1,TRBD2,CSARTSGGAFENEQFF
TRBV5-1,TRBJ2-5,-,CASSLGKETQYF
TRBV15,TRBJ1-1,-,CATSRDFREDTEAFF
TRBV20-1,TRBJ2-2,TRBD1,CSARDPRGQDTGELFF
TRBV9,TRBJ2-5,-,CASSVGTVGQETQYF
TRBV7-2,TRBJ2-3,-,CASSGHHTQYF
TRBV28,TRBJ2-1,-,CASSSFYNEQFF
TRBV5-4,TRBJ2-7,-,CASSTGPGAYEQYF
TRBV3-1,TRBJ2-3,TRBD2,CASRVAGGPDTQYF
TRBV7-2,TRBJ2-3,-,CASSTLGDNTDTQYF
TRBV25-1,TRBJ2-1,-,CASSGPTVNEQFF
TRBV7-9,TRBJ2-1,TRBD2,CASSLVPTSGSGNEQFF
TRBV18,TRBJ2-7,-,CASSPHPIPYEQYF
TRBV20-1,TRBJ1-5,TRBD1,CSAKAKQGTQPQHF
TRBV20-1,TRBJ2-7,-,CSVGESSYEQYF